This T cell receptor (beta chain) comes out of a study of cytomegalovirus exposure and HLA in healthy donors. Study-wide context: The approximately 110 validation repertoires, a later analysis reported, used the same platform as the 666 first-cohort repertoires. Whole-study results and caveats: The listing of fewer than 200 TCR beta chains classed them as cytomegalovirus-associated. Most TCR sequences were seen very rarely across donors, but some public TCRs occurred in many.

As concerns this clone: Its antigen is still unknown.

CDR3 size: 15 residues. Germline CDR1 and CDR2: LNHDA and SQIVND (reference sequence). After removal of 6 bases from V and 5 bases from J, the junction contained 12 bases not matched to a gene. Only in-frame clones appear in the TCRdb table, and some are missing; sequencing was by immunoSEQ multiplex PCR. The data contain some 310,000 clones, 70% to 90% of them seen just once; the ten biggest clones take up more than 0.95%. Source material: PBMCs. This receptor was obtained from a man aged 25-45 years in good health and CMV-seronegative. The chain carries TRBV19 and TRBJ2-7, with 8 bases that match TRBD2. The CDR3, as DNA: TGTGCCAGTAGCGATCCCGGGAGGGGTGGTAACGAGCAGTACTTC. Translated: CASSDPGRGGNEQYF.